This record covers a single TCR beta chain. This specimen belongs to a study of T cells after yellow fever vaccination. TCRdb re-derived calls from the 5' RACE reads in MiXCR, one entry per CDR3 protein. Among about 400,000 distinct CDR3 sequences listed, 6.2% were seen once. There are 14 residues in the CDR3. Germline CDR1 SNHLY, CDR2 FYNNEI. This sequence was found in a man aged 25-45 years who received the YFV17D yellow fever vaccine. The chain couples TRBV2 to TRBJ1-6; D uncertain. Sample: PBMCs, taken 5 days after the yellow fever booster vaccination. Here the CDR3 reads CTISFKQNNSPLHF. The CDR3 region has the DNA TGTACCATCAGTTTTAAACAGAATAATTCACCCCTCCACTTT.